Listed below are T cell receptor beta chains from one sample, sequenced in a study of identifying expanded T cells in peripheral blood. Repertoires were generated with immunoSEQ multiplex PCR, while TCRdb's copy carries only in-frame clones and drops some. The data contain around 60,000 clones, around 81% of them singletons. The sequencing input was blood. These receptors came from a person aged 18 to 75 in good health. CDR3s include the opening cysteine and the closing phenylalanine or tryptophan. The D gene is left open where the match is weak. Size values are once, few and many counts, or a class for expanded clones, and some rows have none.

.	16	TRBV25-1	TRBJ2-6	.	TGTGCCAGCAGTGAATTGCCGGGCTCAGGGGCCAACGTCCTGACTTTC	CASSELPGSGANVLTF
few	11	TRBV10-2	TRBJ2-1	.	TGCGCCAGCCGCCACCTCAATGAGCAGTTCTTC	CASRHLNEQFF
.	16	TRBV9	TRBJ1-6	.	TGTGCCAGCAGCGGGACGGCAGGGAGGGGTAATTCACCCCTCCACTTT	CASSGTAGRGNSPLHF
.	16	TRBV5-1	TRBJ2-2	.	TGCGCCAGCAGCTTGGGCCACAGGGTTAACACCGGGGAGCTGTTTTTT	CASSLGHRVNTGELFF
.	12	TRBV11-2	TRBJ2-1	TRBD1	TGTGCCAGCAGCAAAACGACAGGGTTAAAGTTCTTC	CASSKTTGLKFF
.	15	TRBV30	TRBJ2-1	TRBD2	TGTGCCTGGGACACTAGCGGGTCTTCCTACAATGAGCAGTTCTTC	CAWDTSGSSYNEQFF
.	17	TRBV9	TRBJ2-1	.	TGTGCCAGCAGCGCCTTGGGGTATTCCGCCTCCTACAATGAGCAGTTCTTC	CASSALGYSASYNEQFF
.	14	TRBV13	TRBJ2-5	TRBD1	TGTGCCAGCAGCCCGGGACAGTCTGTAGAGACCCAGTACTTC	CASSPGQSVETQYF
.	10	TRBV6-1	TRBJ1-1	.	TGTGCCAGCAGCGCAAATGAAGCTTTCTTT	CASSANEAFF
.	14	TRBV5-6	TRBJ1-1	.	TGTGCCAGCAGCTTTACGAGGGTGAACACTGAAGCTTTCTTT	CASSFTRVNTEAFF
.	20	TRBV5-1	TRBJ2-3	.	TGCGCCAGCAGCTTGGTCTTGTCAAGACAGACTTACACCCTCACAGATACGCAGTATTTT	CASSLVLSRQTYTLTDTQYF
.	14	TRBV18	TRBJ1-3	.	TGTGCCAGCTCACCTCAGAACTCTGGAAACACCATATATTTT	CASSPQNSGNTIYF
.	14	TRBV5-6	TRBJ1-4	.	TGTGCCAGCAGCTTCGATCAGGGGACTGAAAAACTGTTTTTT	CASSFDQGTEKLFF
.	13	TRBV19	TRBJ2-2	.	TGTGCCAGTAGGGTCGCGAACACCGGGGAGCTGTTTTTT	CASRVANTGELFF
.	13	TRBV19	TRBJ2-4	TRBD1	TGTGCCAGTAGTATGACAGGGAAAAACATTCAGTACTTC	CASSMTGKNIQYF
.	13	TRBV29-1	TRBJ1-3	.	TGCAGCGTTGAAGGTTTAGGGGGAAACACCATATATTTT	CSVEGLGGNTIYF
.	15	TRBV5-8	TRBJ1-5	.	TGTGCCAGCAGCTTGGGCAGTACCAGCAATCAGCCCCAGCATTTT	CASSLGSTSNQPQHF
.	16	TRBV11-2	TRBJ2-1	TRBD2	TGTGCCAGCAGCTTAGAATGGCGGGGGGGCAGGAATGAGCAGTTCTTC	CASSLEWRGGRNEQFF
.	16	TRBV7-6	TRBJ2-7	.	TGTGCCAGCAGCCCGAAAGAGGCTGGGATTTCCTACGAGCAGTACTTC	CASSPKEAGISYEQYF
.	13	TRBV9	TRBJ1-5	.	TGTGCCAGCAGCGTAGACCTGGGGGAGCCCCAGCATTTT	CASSVDLGEPQHF
.	16	TRBV21-1	TRBJ1-5	.	TGTGCCAGCAGCCGACGGGACGGATCTAGCAATCAGCCCCAGCATTTT	CASSRRDGSSNQPQHF
.	17	TRBV11-3	TRBJ2-3	TRBD1	TGTGCCAGCAGCTTAGGCCGGGACAGAGGTCGCACAGATACGCAGTATTTT	CASSLGRDRGRTDTQYF
.	13	TRBV6-6	TRBJ1-2	TRBD1	TGTGCCAGCAGCCCACAGGGGTCCTATGGCTACACCTTC	CASSPQGSYGYTF
few	15	TRBV5-6	TRBJ1-5	TRBD1	TGTGCCAGCAGCTTGGGGGACAGGGGGCCTCAGCCCCAGCATTTT	CASSLGDRGPQPQHF
once	13	TRBV5-8	TRBJ1-1	.	TGTGCCAGCAGCTTTGGGCAGATCACTGAAGCTTTCTTT	CASSFGQITEAFF
.	15	TRBV7-2	TRBJ2-1	TRBD2	TGTGCCAGCAGCTTGGTCAGCGGGAGTTACAATGAGCAGTTCTTC	CASSLVSGSYNEQFF
once	14	TRBV13	TRBJ2-2	.	TGTGCCAGCAGCCGTCAGACACGGAGCGGGGAGCTGTTTTTT	CASSRQTRSGELFF
.	16	TRBV6-1	TRBJ1-4	.	TGTGCCAGCAGTGAAATGGCACCTGCAACTAATGAAAAACTGTTTTTT	CASSEMAPATNEKLFF
.	13	TRBV29-1	TRBJ1-1	TRBD1	TGCAGCGTTTATAGGACAGGGGATACTGAAGCTTTCTTT	CSVYRTGDTEAFF
once	14	TRBV5-1	TRBJ1-1	.	TGCGCCAGCAGCCCTAGGGGACAGAACACTGAAGCTTTCTTT	CASSPRGQNTEAFF
.	14	TRBV18	TRBJ1-1	TRBD1	TGTGCCAGCTCGCCCCAGGGGGCGAACACTGAAGCTTTCTTT	CASSPQGANTEAFF
.	13	TRBV19	TRBJ1-2	TRBD1	TGTGCCAGTATTCGGACAGGGGAGTATGGCTACACCTTC	CASIRTGEYGYTF